Each of the 12 T cell receptor beta chains below was sequenced from the same sample in a study of shared clonotypes between healthy human individuals. Assay: immunoSEQ multiplex PCR; the TCRdb copy retains only in-frame clones and omits some. Seen here are approximately 620,000 clones, around 97% observed once, and the top ten hold around 0.058%. The sample taken for sequencing was naive CD4+ T cells sorted from blood. Described subset: CD45RA+ positively selected. The receptor set was obtained from a woman in her 30s in good health.

This chain connects TRBV5-1 to TRBJ2-6; D is possibly TRBD1 (6 bases). Germline loops: CDR1 SGHRS, CDR2 YFSETQ. The V end lost 4 bases, the J end lost 4 bases, and 12 bases lay between the germline ends. CDR3 length: 15 residues. CDR3 sequence (DNA): TGCGCCAGCAGCGGTACAGGGTCCGGGGCCAACGTCCTGACTTTC. This translates into CASSGTGSGANVLTF.

The chain joins TRBV9 to TRBJ2-3; D unclear. Germline lookup yields CDR1 SGDLS and CDR2 YYNGEE. The CDR3 has 13 residues. Trimming took 0 bases from V and 7 from J, leaving 9 bases between them. The CDR3 is CASSVGAEHTQYF. CDR3 nucleotides: TGTGCCAGCAGCGTAGGTGCGGAACATACGCAGTATTTT.

The rearrangement links TRBV5-4 to TRBJ2-7; D may be TRBD2 (6 bases). Germline CDR1 reads SGHNT; CDR2 reads YYREEE (reference sequence). Trimming removed 2 bases at V and 0 bases at J, with 9 bases between. The CDR3 has 14 amino acids. The CDR3 bases are TGTGCCAGCAGCTTTGGGAGGAGCTCCTACGAGCAGTACTTC. This translates into CASSFGRSSYEQYF. The variable domain in full, completed from reference TRBV5-4 and TRBJ2-7, reads ETGVTQSPTHLIKTRGQQVTLRCSSQSGHNTVSWYQQALGQGPQFIFQYYREEENGRGNFPPRFSGLQFPNYSSELNVNALELDDSALYLCASSFGRSSYEQYFGPGTRLTVT.

The chain couples TRBV6-5 to TRBJ2-3; D might be TRBD2 (5 bases). This CDR3 contains 15 residues. CDR1 MNHEY and CDR2 SVGAGI come from the germline V gene. V was cut by 4 bases and J by 1 base, with 12 bases left in between. CDR3 loop: CASSLHRGGTDTQYF. Here the CDR3 DNA reads TGTGCCAGCAGTTTACACCGGGGAGGCACAGATACGCAGTATTTT.

The genes are TRBV28 and TRBJ1-2; D is uncertain. Trimming left V 2 bases short and J 2 bases short, with 12 bases between. The CDR3 contains 15 residues. From germline, CDR1 is MDHEN and CDR2 SYDVKM. CDR3 loop: CASSLRQTKNYGYTF. The CDR3 region has the DNA TGTGCCAGCAGTTTACGGCAGACGAAGAACTATGGCTACACCTTC.

The chain employs TRBV28 and TRBJ2-7; perhaps D is TRBD1 or TRBD2 (6 bases each). The CDR3 has 15 amino acids. The V and J ends lost 4 bases and 5 bases respectively, with 18 bases between them. Germline lookup yields CDR1 MDHEN and CDR2 SYDVKM. CDR3 amino acids: CASSYLGGRKDEQYF. The CDR3 DNA is TGTGCCAGCAGTTACCTAGGGGGGCGCAAGGACGAGCAGTACTTC. Combining the CDR3 with reference TRBV28 and TRBJ2-7 gives the whole variable domain DVKVTQSSRYLVKRTGEKVFLECVQDMDHENMFWYRQDPGLGLRLIYFSYDVKMKEKGDIPEGYSVSREKKERFSLILESASTNQTSMYLCASSYLGGRKDEQYFGPGTRLTVT.

Concerning this clone: The identical CDR3 is also encoded by other nucleotide sequences in the sample. The chain carries TRBV4-1 and TRBJ2-7; no definite D call. The germline CDR1 and CDR2 sequences are MGHRA and YSYEKL. V was trimmed by 1 base and J by 1 base, leaving 8 bases between them. The CDR3 consists of 14 residues. Here the CDR3 reads CASSQVGRSYEQYF. CDR3 nucleotides: TGCGCCAGCAGCCAAGTGGGCAGGTCCTACGAGCAGTACTTC.

This clone was found a few times. V usage is TRBV19 and J usage is TRBJ2-5; D is unclear. This CDR3 comprises 14 residues. V was shortened by 3 bases and J by 2 bases, with 10 bases between the two germline ends. Per germline, CDR1 LNHDA and CDR2 SQIVND (reference sequence). The DNA of the CDR3 is TGTGCCAGTAGTATTCTAGGGAAACAAGAGACCCAGTACTTC. Its translation: CASSILGKQETQYF.

This chain connects TRBV7-2 to TRBJ2-1, with 9 bases matching TRBD2. J was trimmed by 4 bases and V by 3 bases; bases with no gene match: 7. Germline values: CDR1 SGHTA, CDR2 FQGNSA. This CDR3 is 16 amino acids long. DNA for the CDR3: TGTGCCAGCAGCTTTACCGGGACTAGCAGTTACAATGAGCAGTTCTTC. As protein: CASSFTGTSSYNEQFF.

J is TRBJ2-5 and V is TRBV11-2; D not certain. CDR1 is SGHAT, CDR2 FQNNGV, per germline. V was clipped by 3 bases and J by 0 bases, with 8 bases between them. The CDR3 is 14 amino acids. The CDR3 DNA reads as TGTGCCAGCAGCTTCGGCCAGAACCAAGAGACCCAGTACTTC. Translation: CASSFGQNQETQYF. The whole variable domain, filled in from reference TRBV11-2 and TRBJ2-5, reads EAGVAQSPRYKIIEKRQSVAFWCNPISGHATLYWYQQILGQGPKLLIQFQNNGVVDDSQLPKDRFSAERLKGVDSTLKIQPAKLEDSAVYLCASSFGQNQETQYFGPGTRLLVL.

The table lists this clone with a count of one. The J gene is TRBJ2-5, the V gene TRBV5-1, with TRBD2 identical over 11 bases. The CDR3 has 16 residues. CDR1 and CDR2 from the germline V gene are SGHRS and YFSETQ. V gave up 4 bases and J gave up 2 bases; unmatched junction bases: 7. The CDR3 DNA follows: TGCGCCAGCAGCCCCGGGACTAGCGGACCTCAAGAGACCCAGTACTTC. Protein sequence: CASSPGTSGPQETQYF.

The rearrangement joins TRBV27 to TRBJ2-1; 11 bases align to TRBD2. The V and J ends lost 1 base and 7 bases, in that order; junction bases with no gene match: 24. The CDR3 loop spans 22 amino acids. Germline lookup yields CDR1 MNHEY and CDR2 SMNVEV (reference sequence). The DNA of the CDR3 is TGTGCCAGCAGTTTATTGAAGGGGTTGGGGGGGAAACTAGCGGGAGACCAAAATGAGCAGTTCTTC. Translated: CASSLLKGLGGKLAGDQNEQFF.